The source of this TCR beta chain is a study of blood T cells in healthy people across ages. A J-beta primer mix and a sample-barcoded 5' primer were used in a second PCR of about 6 to 12 cycles. TCRdb called the 5' RACE reads again in MiXCR, with one record for every CDR3 protein. The table shows just over 1 million distinct CDR3 sequences, with under 45% occurring only once. Germline V lookup: CDR1 SEHNR, CDR2 FQNEAQ (reference sequence). Between the trimmed V and J ends, which lost 9 bases and 4 bases, there was a span of 19 bases. The CDR3 length is 15 residues. Regarding the study as a whole: Diversity was higher, and naive CD4+ cells more numerous, in long-lived donors than in aged donors.

Concerning this clonotype: Its antigen is as yet unknown.

Sequenced: blood. This receptor was obtained from an older woman in good health. The chain employs TRBV7-9 and TRBJ2-1; D might be TRBD2 (7 bases). CDR3 sequence: CASGRGGSLYNEQFF. The CDR3 DNA reads TGTGCCAGTGGGAGGGGGGGGAGTTTATACAATGAGCAGTTCTTC.